The next 25 T cell receptor beta chains were all read from a single sample in a study of shared clonotypes between healthy human individuals. Assay: immunoSEQ multiplex PCR; the TCRdb copy retains only in-frame clones and omits some. Of about 2 million clones listed, around 96% were seen once; the top ten hold 1% to 1.5%. Selected positively for CCR7 and CD45RO-negative, naive CD8 cells excluded terminally differentiated effector memory CD45RA+ cells. Sequences were obtained from naive CD8+ T cells sorted from blood. The receptors here all came from a man aged 18 to 35 in good health.

The chain has TRBV29-1 and TRBJ2-1, with TRBD2 matching 12 bases. This CDR3 has 15 residues. J lost 4 bases, V lost 5 bases, and 6 bases had no gene match. The V gene's germline CDR1 is SQVTM and CDR2 ANQGSEA. As DNA, the CDR3 is TGCAGCGTTCTACTCCTAGCGGGGGGGTACAATGAGCAGTTCTTC. This codes for CSVLLLAGGYNEQFF.

The genes are TRBV11-2 and TRBJ2-7; D is unresolved. The CDR3 has 11 residues. CDR1 is SGHAT, CDR2 FQNNGV, per germline. Deletions cut 2 bases from V and 2 bases from J, with 1 base between. CDR3 bases: TGTGCCAGCAGCTTACCCTACGAGCAGTACTTC. Translating gives CASSLPYEQYF. Looking up the rest from reference TRBV11-2 and TRBJ2-7 gives the full variable domain: EAGVAQSPRYKIIEKRQSVAFWCNPISGHATLYWYQQILGQGPKLLIQFQNNGVVDDSQLPKDRFSAERLKGVDSTLKIQPAKLEDSAVYLCASSLPYEQYFGPGTRLTVT.

The J gene is TRBJ2-3, the V gene TRBV14; 11 bases agree with TRBD2. Trimming at V came to 3 bases and at J to 2 bases, leaving 10 bases not matched to a gene. CDR3 length: 18 residues. The germline gives CDR1 SGHDN, CDR2 FVKESK. CDR3 in DNA: TGTGCCAGCAGCCAGCCGGGACTAGCGGCTCTTACCACAGATACGCAGTATTTT. Its protein product is CASSQPGLAALTTDTQYF.

V and J are TRBV4-1 and TRBJ2-7; no reliable D call. Germline CDR1 reads MGHRA; CDR2 reads YSYEKL. The CDR3 spans 13 residues. The V end was cut by 0 bases, the J end by 4 bases, with 7 bases between. This chain's CDR3 is CASSQEPQYEQYF. For the CDR3, the DNA is TGCGCCAGCAGCCAAGAACCACAATACGAGCAGTACTTC.

The chain's CDR3 is CASSFPGTGTEQYF. The CDR3 nucleotides are TGTGCCAGCAGCTTCCCCGGGACAGGGACCGAGCAGTACTTC. V gene TRBV5-4 combines with J gene TRBJ2-7, with 9 bases matching TRBD1. The CDR3 length is 14 residues. Trimming took 2 bases from V and 6 from J; bases not matched to a gene: 6. The germline V gene has CDR1 SGHNT and CDR2 YYREEE (reference sequence).

V and J are TRBV6-5 and TRBJ1-1; 10 positions match TRBD1. The CDR3 loop spans 14 amino acids. Germline trimming cut 7 bases from V and 5 bases from J; bases unmatched to any gene: 7. Germline CDR1 and CDR2: MNHEY and SVGAGI. The CDR3 sequence is CASTTRTGGTEAFF. Here the CDR3 DNA reads TGTGCCAGCACCACACGGACAGGGGGGACTGAAGCTTTCTTT.

This clone was seen only once. This chain links TRBV6-5 with TRBJ1-1, with D hard to call. V gave up 6 bases and J gave up 11 bases, with 16 bases separating them. Germline CDR1 is MNHEY and CDR2 is SVGAGI. The CDR3 loop spans 12 amino acids. The CDR3 sequence: CASSPDSLGAFF. The CDR3 nucleotides read TGTGCCAGCAGCCCGGACTCATTAGGGGCTTTCTTT.

This clone was seen only once. The chain joins TRBV11-3 to TRBJ2-1; no reliable D call. This CDR3 spans 13 amino acids. The V end was cut by 5 bases, the J end by 5 bases, with 10 bases between. Looked up from germline, CDR1 is SGHNT and CDR2 is YENEEA. CDR3 DNA sequence: TGTGCCAGCAGCCCAGAAGGAGACAATGAGCAGTTCTTC. Its translation: CASSPEGDNEQFF.

The V gene is TRBV13, the J gene TRBJ2-3, with 8 bases matching TRBD2. CDR1 PRHDT and CDR2 FYEKMQ come from the germline V gene (reference sequence). This CDR3 contains 16 residues. V gave up 2 bases and J gave up 5 bases; unmatched junction bases: 9. The CDR3 sequence is CASSLQETSEEDTQYF. In DNA, the CDR3 is TGTGCCAGCAGCTTACAGGAGACTAGCGAAGAAGATACGCAGTATTTT.

The rearrangement uses TRBV6-1 and TRBJ2-7; 8 nucleotides match TRBD1. Germline loops: CDR1 MNHNS, CDR2 SASEGT. This CDR3 comprises 16 residues. V trimming: 3 bases; J trimming: 5 bases; junction bases outside the gene matches: 12. The CDR3 region is CASSELNGQGVDEQYF. The CDR3 bases are TGTGCCAGCAGTGAGCTTAACGGACAGGGAGTTGACGAGCAGTACTTC.

The V and J genes are TRBV7-2 and TRBJ1-4, with D unclear. The CDR3 consists of 12 residues. The ends were cut back, 5 bases at V and 5 bases at J, with 6 bases in the middle. CDR1 and CDR2 from the germline V gene are SGHTA and FQGNSA. CDR3: CASSPRNEKLFF. The CDR3, as DNA: TGTGCCAGCAGCCCAAGAAATGAAAAACTGTTTTTT.

Notes on this clone: This specimen includes other DNA sequences encoding the same CDR3. The V gene is TRBV5-1, the J gene TRBJ2-7, with TRBD1 matching over 7 bases. V was clipped by 0 bases and J by 3 bases; unmatched bases: 3. CDR3 length: 14 amino acids. Germline loops: CDR1 SGHRS, CDR2 YFSETQ. The CDR3 sequence: CASSLGQGHYEQYF. CDR3 bases: TGCGCCAGCAGCTTGGGACAGGGCCACTACGAGCAGTACTTC.

This clone was picked up one time. The gene calls are TRBV13 and TRBJ1-5, with 7 bases that match TRBD1. CDR3 length: 14 amino acids. Germline-derived CDR1 and CDR2 are PRHDT and FYEKMQ (reference sequence). V shed 5 bases and J 5 bases; nucleotides not matched to a gene: 6. CDR3 protein: CASSLQGGDQPQHF. The CDR3 region has the DNA TGTGCCAGCAGCCTCCAGGGGGGGGATCAGCCCCAGCATTTT.

The chain combines TRBV5-4 with TRBJ2-7; tentatively, D is TRBD2 (6 bases). Germline assignment: CDR1 SGHNT and CDR2 YYREEE (reference sequence). CDR3 length: 16 amino acids. V was shortened by 4 bases and J by 4 bases, with 21 bases between the two germline ends. For the CDR3, the DNA is TGTGCCAGCAGCCTCCTAGACGCAGGAGGGTGGTACGAGCAGTACTTC. Translation gives CASSLLDAGGWYEQYF.

CDR3 nucleotide sequence: TGTGCCAGCAGCCCGGGACTAGCGGGAACTTCCTACGAGCAGTACTTC. Translation gives CASSPGLAGTSYEQYF. The chain combines TRBV5-4 with TRBJ2-7, with TRBD2 matching 13 bases. The V gene end was trimmed by 4 bases and the J gene end by 1 base; junction bases not matched to a gene: 5. The CDR3 is 16 amino acids. The germline CDR1 and CDR2 sequences are SGHNT and YYREEE (reference sequence).

The V and J genes are TRBV6-5 and TRBJ1-2; tentatively, D is TRBD1 (6 bases). The V end was cut by 6 bases, the J end by 8 bases, with 22 bases between. The V gene's germline CDR1 is MNHEY and CDR2 SVGAGI. This CDR3 has 15 amino acids. The CDR3 DNA reads as TGTGCCAGCAGCCCTACCGGGGTGGGGGCGAGCGGCTACACCTTC. Its protein product is CASSPTGVGASGYTF.

J is TRBJ2-2 and V is TRBV9, with TRBD2 as a possible D gene (6 bases). V was shortened by 3 bases and J by 2 bases, with 14 bases between the two germline ends. The CDR3 spans 16 residues. Per germline, CDR1 SGDLS and CDR2 YYNGEE. The CDR3 sequence: CASSGFGGLNTGELFF. The CDR3 DNA follows: TGTGCCAGCAGCGGGTTCGGGGGTCTTAACACCGGGGAGCTGTTTTTT.

In this sample, this clone turned up once. The V and J genes are TRBV7-9 and TRBJ2-7, with 10 bases that match TRBD1. Germline V gives CDR1 SEHNR, CDR2 FQNEAQ (reference sequence). The V gene end was trimmed by 5 bases and the J gene end by 5 bases; junction bases not matched to a gene: 9. The CDR3 has 15 amino acids. The CDR3 region is CASSTRQGAINEQYF. Here the CDR3 DNA reads TGTGCCAGCAGCACAAGACAGGGGGCGATCAACGAGCAGTACTTC. The full variable domain, in which reference TRBV7-9 and TRBJ2-7 provide the parts outside the CDR3, is DTGVSQNPRHKITKRGQNVTFRCDPISEHNRLYWYRQTLGQGPEFLTYFQNEAQLEKSRLLSDRFSAERPKGSFSTLEIQRTEQGDSAMYLCASSTRQGAINEQYFGPGTRLTVT.

The CDR3 region is CASSRTSGYYNEQFF. The CDR3 DNA sequence: TGTGCCAGCAGTCGGACTAGCGGGTACTACAATGAGCAGTTCTTC. The rearrangement joins TRBV6-5 to TRBJ2-1; TRBD2 matches at 11 bases. CDR3 size: 15 residues. CDR1 is MNHEY and CDR2 is SVGAGI in the germline V gene. Unmatched junction bases numbered 3, after V lost 5 bases and J lost 3 bases.

The chain carries TRBV7-6 and TRBJ2-1; TRBD2 matches at 7 bases. This CDR3 has 12 residues. Trimming removed 6 bases from V and 7 bases from J; junction bases left unmatched: 3. The germline gives CDR1 SGHVS, CDR2 FNYEAQ. CDR3 loop: CASRGAGNEQFF. CDR3 nucleotides: TGTGCCAGCAGGGGAGCGGGAAATGAGCAGTTCTTC.

The CDR3 coding sequence is TGTGCCAGCAGTTTAGTCTGGCTAGCGGAGCCCGTTTCCAATGAGCAGTTCTTC. It translates to CASSLVWLAEPVSNEQFF. V usage is TRBV27 and J usage is TRBJ2-1; 7 nucleotides match TRBD2. The germline CDR1 and CDR2 sequences are MNHEY and SMNVEV (reference sequence). V was pared by 2 bases and J by 6 bases, with 16 bases of the junction left unmatched. This CDR3 contains 18 residues.

The CDR3, as DNA: TGTGCCAGCAGCTTCGGCCTTGAAGCTTTCTTT. It encodes CASSFGLEAFF. The J gene is TRBJ1-1, the V gene TRBV7-2; D unresolved. The CDR3 has 11 residues. The germline V gene encodes CDR1 SGHTA and CDR2 FQGNSA. Between the trimmed V and J ends, which lost 3 bases and 7 bases, there was a span of 6 bases.

The CDR3 loop reads CSQISTEAFF. For the CDR3, the DNA is TGCAGTCAGATTTCCACTGAAGCTTTCTTT. The V and J genes are TRBV20-1 and TRBJ1-1; D gene unclear. Trimming removed 8 bases from V and 4 bases from J, with 8 bases in between. CDR1 is DFQATT, CDR2 SNEGSKA, per germline (reference sequence). The CDR3 loop spans 10 amino acids.

The rearrangement links TRBV19 to TRBJ1-2; D not certain. The CDR3 loop spans 13 amino acids. Trimming cost V 7 bases and J 3 bases, with 12 bases left between them. Germline V lookup: CDR1 LNHDA, CDR2 SQIVND (reference sequence). The CDR3 DNA sequence: TGTGCCAGTACCCTGGCCGGGGACTATGGCTACACCTTC. Encoded protein: CASTLAGDYGYTF.

The rearrangement uses TRBV7-9 and TRBJ1-2; 8 bases match TRBD1. CDR3 length equals 14 residues. Losses at the gene ends were 3 bases for V and 6 bases for J; bases not matched to a gene: 6. Germline values: CDR1 SEHNR, CDR2 FQNEAQ (reference sequence). The CDR3, as DNA: TGTGCCAGCAGCTTGCCGGACAGGGTAAATGGCTACACCTTC. This encodes CASSLPDRVNGYTF.